Listed below are T cell receptor beta chains from one sample, sequenced in a study of T cell repertoires in cytomegalovirus infection. For these TCRs, the target antigens are not known. Each CDR3 protein is one row after TCRdb ran MiXCR on the reads. The sample contains around 800,000 distinct CDR3 sequences, approximately 29% of which appear only once. The input for sequencing was cultured CD8+ T cells from PBMCs, taken from culture after CMV antigen stimulation. The receptors stem from a human donor in good health (CMV status not recorded). Some clones in this sample may be carry-over from other donors' samples. Each CDR3 is given with its conserved first and last residue. D genes are given only for firm matches. Only part of the rows carry a size: once, few, many, or a class if the clone is expanded.

d_call clone_size j_call v_call cdr3_nt cdr3_aa
. . TRBJ1-5 TRBV7-9 TGTGCCAGCAGCCGACAGGCGGGCAATCAGCCCCAGCATTTT CASSRQAGNQPQHF
TRBD1 few TRBJ2-3 TRBV4-1 TGCGCCAGCAGCCGGGGACAGGTAGATACGCAGTATTTT CASSRGQVDTQYF
TRBD1 . TRBJ2-3 TRBV7-2 TGTGCCAGCAGCTTATCAGGGGGCTTACTTCATCCCCAGTATTTT CASSLSGGLLHPQYF
. . TRBJ1-6 TRBV27 TGTGCCAGCAGTACCCGGGGGCGGGCTAATTCACCCCTCCACTTT CASSTRGRANSPLHF
. . TRBJ1-5 TRBV6-5 TGTGCCAGCAGTTACTCGGGGGTCGATAGCAATCAGCCCCAGCATTTT CASSYSGVDSNQPQHF
. . TRBJ1-5 TRBV5-8 TGTGCCAGCAGCCCAATCCGACAAGATAGCAATCAGCCCCAGCATTTT CASSPIRQDSNQPQHF
TRBD1 once TRBJ2-5 TRBV6-5 TGTGCCAGCACAAACGACAGGGCCGCACACCAAGAGACCCAGTACTTC CASTNDRAAHQETQYF
TRBD2 few TRBJ2-1 TRBV6-1 TGTGCCAGCAGTTTTGAGCGGGGGGGCCAGAGTGAGCAGTTCTTC CASSFERGGQSEQFF
TRBD1 . TRBJ1-1 TRBV5-1 TGCGCCAGCAGCTCCCACTTGGGACAGGTTGACGGCACTGAAGCTTTCTTT CASSSHLGQVDGTEAFF
TRBD1 . TRBJ1-2 TRBV27 TGTGCCAGCAGTTTATCGGCGGGACAGGGGAAAGAGTATGGCTACACCTTC CASSLSAGQGKEYGYTF
TRBD2 . TRBJ2-5 TRBV6-5 TGTGCCAGCAGTGGCGGGGGAACCCGGGGAGAGACCCAGTACTTC CASSGGGTRGETQYF
. . TRBJ2-3 TRBV20-1 TGCAGTGCTAGAGATATCCAGGGAGGCACAGATACGCAGTATTTT CSARDIQGGTDTQYF
TRBD1 few TRBJ2-5 TRBV6-2/TRBV6-3 TGTGCCAGCAGTTTTCGGGACAGGGGGCAAGAGACCCAGTACTTC CASSFRDRGQETQYF
. few TRBJ1-4 TRBV7-9 TGTGCCAGCAGCTTGGGGGGAAGAAATGAAAAACTGTTTTTT CASSLGGRNEKLFF
TRBD2 many TRBJ2-1 TRBV11-2 TGTGCCAGCAGGCCACTTAGCGGGGGTTACAATGAGCAGTTCTTC CASRPLSGGYNEQFF
TRBD1 . TRBJ1-1 TRBV5-6 TGTGCCAGCAGCCGGACAGGGAAGACTGAAGCTTTCTTT CASSRTGKTEAFF
TRBD2 . TRBJ2-3 TRBV12-3/TRBV12-4 TGTGCCAGCAGTTCGCTCCAGGGTGGACTAGCGGGGGGGCTACCTAGCACAGATACGCAGTATTTT CASSSLQGGLAGGLPSTDTQYF
. . TRBJ1-3 TRBV25-1 TGTGCCAGCAGTGAATCAGGATTCGGAAACACCATATATTTT CASSESGFGNTIYF
. once TRBJ2-1 TRBV19 TGTGCCAGTAGTGGAGGATTACCATACAATGAGCAGTTCTTC CASSGGLPYNEQFF
TRBD2 many TRBJ2-7 TRBV7-2 TGTGCCAGCAGCCCCTTTGGGGGGGCCTACGAGCAGTACTTC CASSPFGGAYEQYF
. . TRBJ2-3 TRBV7-6 TGTGCCAGCAGCCCCTCACTAGGCCCTTCCATAGATACGCAGTATTTT CASSPSLGPSIDTQYF
. few TRBJ2-5 TRBV6-5 TGTGCCAGCAGTTACTTGAACCAAGAGACCCAGTACTTC CASSYLNQETQYF
. many TRBJ2-1 TRBV7-8 TGTGCCAGCAGCTTAGCGTCGGATACCAGGGTTAATGAGCAGTTCTTC CASSLASDTRVNEQFF
TRBD1 . TRBJ1-2 TRBV20-1 TGCAGTGCTAGGACAGGGGAGGGGTATGGCTACACCTTC CSARTGEGYGYTF
. many TRBJ2-7 TRBV7-8 TGTGCCAGCAGCTTTGCCGAGGGGCCTAGCTCCTACGAGCAGTACTTC CASSFAEGPSSYEQYF
TRBD1 . TRBJ2-4 TRBV7-8 TGTGCCAGCAGCTTGGACAGGGGGCGCTTAAACATTCAGTACTTC CASSLDRGRLNIQYF
TRBD2 few TRBJ2-7 TRBV7-9 TGTGCCAGCAGCCCGGGGGGGGGGGCAACGGCTATTCACTACGAGCAGTACTTC CASSPGGGATAIHYEQYF
. . TRBJ2-2 TRBV7-3 TGTGCCAGCAGCCCGTCCATGGTTGGCGGGGAGCTGTTTTTT CASSPSMVGGELFF
. many TRBJ1-1 TRBV7-2 TGTGCCAGCAGCCGCCTGGGGGGAGGGCCTGAAGCTTTCTTT CASSRLGGGPEAFF
TRBD1 . TRBJ1-1 TRBV11-2 TGTGCCAGCAGCCCATGGGACAGGGCTAAGAACACTGAAGCTTTCTTT CASSPWDRAKNTEAFF
. few TRBJ2-5 TRBV7-9 TGTGCCAGCAGCTCCTCAGGGTGGAGCGGTCAAGAGACCCAGTACTTC CASSSSGWSGQETQYF
. . TRBJ1-5 TRBV7-9 TGTGCCAGCAGCTTAGACGGAGGGGTCAATCAGCCCCAGCATTTT CASSLDGGVNQPQHF
. . TRBJ2-2 TRBV29-1 TGCAGCGCTGTGGCGGCGAACACCGGGGAGCTGTTTTTT CSAVAANTGELFF
. . TRBJ2-1 TRBV27 TGTGCCAGCAGTTTATCGCCCCAGGGGAACTATGAGCAGTTCTTC CASSLSPQGNYEQFF
TRBD1 few TRBJ1-6 TRBV5-6 TGTGCCAGCAGCCCCGGGACAGCAGCTTCACCCCTCCACTTT CASSPGTAASPLHF
. many TRBJ2-2 TRBV7-9 TGTGCCAGCAGCTTAGTAACAGTACCCGGGGAGCTGTTTTTT CASSLVTVPGELFF
. . TRBJ1-1 TRBV27 TGTGCCAGCAGTTTACCCCAGGGGCCCCTAGCTAGAGTGTTCTTT CASSLPQGPLARVFF
. . TRBJ1-2 TRBV7-6 TGTGCCAGCAGCTTAGGGTTGGTGGATTATGGCAACACCTTC CASSLGLVDYGNTF
. . TRBJ2-5 TRBV27 TGTGCCAGCAGTTTATCGGCCGCGCCGGTGGGCCAGTACTTC CASSLSAAPVGQYF
. many TRBJ1-2 TRBV7-9 TGTGCCAGCAGCCCTGGCAGTCGTGGCTACACCTTC CASSPGSRGYTF
TRBD2 many TRBJ2-5 TRBV7-6 TGTGCCAGCAGCTGGACTAGCGGAGAGACCCAGTACTTC CASSWTSGETQYF
. few TRBJ2-1 TRBV10-3 TGTGCCATCAGTGAGTCCAGATACAATGAGCAGTTCTTC CAISESRYNEQFF
TRBD1 many TRBJ2-3 TRBV7-2 TGTGCCAGCAGCTTAGAGGGGGCTAGCACAGATACGCAGTATTTT CASSLEGASTDTQYF
. . TRBJ1-5 TRBV27 TGTACCAGCCTCCCATCGGGTAGGGCTAGTCCGGGCAATCAGCCCCAGCATTTT CTSLPSGRASPGNQPQHF
. . TRBJ2-5 TRBV7-9 TGTGCCAGCAGCTTAGGGGCGGTGGTCCAAGAGACCCAGTACTTC CASSLGAVVQETQYF